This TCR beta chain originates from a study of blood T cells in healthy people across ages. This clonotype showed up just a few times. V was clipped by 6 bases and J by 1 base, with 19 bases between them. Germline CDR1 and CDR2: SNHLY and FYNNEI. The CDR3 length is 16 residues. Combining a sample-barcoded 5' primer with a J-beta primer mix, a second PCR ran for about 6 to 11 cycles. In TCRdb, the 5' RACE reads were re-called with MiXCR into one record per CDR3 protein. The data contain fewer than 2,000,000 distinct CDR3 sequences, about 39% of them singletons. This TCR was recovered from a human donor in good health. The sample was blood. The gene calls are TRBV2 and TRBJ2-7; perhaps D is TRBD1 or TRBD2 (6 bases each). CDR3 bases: TGTGCCAGCAGAGGGAGGTTCTCAGGGGCATCCTACGAGCAGTACTTC. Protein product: CASRGRFSGASYEQYF.